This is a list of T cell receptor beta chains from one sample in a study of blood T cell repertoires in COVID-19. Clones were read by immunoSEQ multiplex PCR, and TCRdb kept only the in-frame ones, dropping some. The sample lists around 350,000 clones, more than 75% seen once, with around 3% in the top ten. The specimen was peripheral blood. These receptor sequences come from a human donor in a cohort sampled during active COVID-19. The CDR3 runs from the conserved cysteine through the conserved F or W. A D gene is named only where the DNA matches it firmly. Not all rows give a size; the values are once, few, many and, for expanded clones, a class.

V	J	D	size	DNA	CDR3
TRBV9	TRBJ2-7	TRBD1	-	TGTGCCAGCAGCGTAGGAGGGGGCCTTGGGGACGAGCAGTACTTC	CASSVGGGLGDEQYF
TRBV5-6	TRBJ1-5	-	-	TGTGCCGCCGGTAATCAGCCCCAGCATTTT	CAAGNQPQHF
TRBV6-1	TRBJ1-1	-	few	TGTGCCAGCAGTGAATGGGTAGGGGCGAACACTGAAGCTTTCTTT	CASSEWVGANTEAFF
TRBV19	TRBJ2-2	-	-	TGTGCCAGTAGTCTTAGCCCAGGGACCGGGGAGCTGTTTTTT	CASSLSPGTGELFF
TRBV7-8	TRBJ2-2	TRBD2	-	TGTGCCAGCAGCTTAGTGGCGGGAGGCCTGCACACCGGGGAGCTGTTTTTT	CASSLVAGGLHTGELFF
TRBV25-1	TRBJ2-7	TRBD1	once	TGTGCCAGCAGTGGCCATACAGGGGGAGTTTACGAGCAGTACTTC	CASSGHTGGVYEQYF
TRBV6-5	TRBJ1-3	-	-	TGTGCCAGCACCCAGGGCCCTGGAAACACCATATATTTT	CASTQGPGNTIYF
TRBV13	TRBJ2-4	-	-	TGTGCCAGCAGCTTAGACAGGGCTTTCAGAAACATTCAGTACTTC	CASSLDRAFRNIQYF
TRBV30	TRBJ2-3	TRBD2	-	TGTGCCTGGAGTACTAGCGGGAGAATGGGTACGCAGTATTTT	CAWSTSGRMGTQYF
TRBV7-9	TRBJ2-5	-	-	TGTGCCAGCAGCTTAGCCCAGGGCTGGAAGACCCAGTACTTC	CASSLAQGWKTQYF